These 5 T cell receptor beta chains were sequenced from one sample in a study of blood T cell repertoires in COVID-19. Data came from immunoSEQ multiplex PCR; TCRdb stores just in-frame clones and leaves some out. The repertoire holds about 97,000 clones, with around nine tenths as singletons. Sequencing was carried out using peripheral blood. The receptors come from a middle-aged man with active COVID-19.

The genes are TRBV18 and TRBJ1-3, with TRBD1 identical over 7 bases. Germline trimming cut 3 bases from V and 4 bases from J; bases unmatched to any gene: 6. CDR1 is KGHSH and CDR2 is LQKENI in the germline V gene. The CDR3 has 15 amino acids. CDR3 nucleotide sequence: TGTGCCAGCTCACCCGGGACAGCGGACGGAAACACCATATATTTT. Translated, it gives CASSPGTADGNTIYF.

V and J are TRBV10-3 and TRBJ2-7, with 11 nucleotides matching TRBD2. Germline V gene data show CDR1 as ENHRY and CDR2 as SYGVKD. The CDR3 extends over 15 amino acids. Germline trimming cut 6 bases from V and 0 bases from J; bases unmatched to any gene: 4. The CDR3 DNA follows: TGTGCCATCAGGAGGGGACTAGCGGACTCCTACGAGCAGTACTTC. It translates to CAIRRGLADSYEQYF.

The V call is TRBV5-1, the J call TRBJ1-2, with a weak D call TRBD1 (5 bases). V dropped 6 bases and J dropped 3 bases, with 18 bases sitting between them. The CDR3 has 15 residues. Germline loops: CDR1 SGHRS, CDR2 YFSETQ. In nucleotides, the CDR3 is TGCGCCAGCAACAATGGACAAGCACAGGACTATGGCTACACCTTC. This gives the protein CASNNGQAQDYGYTF.

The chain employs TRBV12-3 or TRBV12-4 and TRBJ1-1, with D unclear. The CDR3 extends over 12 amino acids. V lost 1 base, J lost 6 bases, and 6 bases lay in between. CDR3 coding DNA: TGTGCCAGCAGTTTAGGAGGTGCTGAAGCTTTCTTT. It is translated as CASSLGGAEAFF.

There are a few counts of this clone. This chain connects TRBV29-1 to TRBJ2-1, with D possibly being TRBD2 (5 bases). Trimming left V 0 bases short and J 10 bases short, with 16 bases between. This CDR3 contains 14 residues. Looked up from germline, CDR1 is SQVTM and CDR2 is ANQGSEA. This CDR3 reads CSVEEWVRSGEQFF. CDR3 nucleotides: TGCAGCGTTGAAGAGTGGGTCCGATCGGGGGAGCAGTTCTTC.